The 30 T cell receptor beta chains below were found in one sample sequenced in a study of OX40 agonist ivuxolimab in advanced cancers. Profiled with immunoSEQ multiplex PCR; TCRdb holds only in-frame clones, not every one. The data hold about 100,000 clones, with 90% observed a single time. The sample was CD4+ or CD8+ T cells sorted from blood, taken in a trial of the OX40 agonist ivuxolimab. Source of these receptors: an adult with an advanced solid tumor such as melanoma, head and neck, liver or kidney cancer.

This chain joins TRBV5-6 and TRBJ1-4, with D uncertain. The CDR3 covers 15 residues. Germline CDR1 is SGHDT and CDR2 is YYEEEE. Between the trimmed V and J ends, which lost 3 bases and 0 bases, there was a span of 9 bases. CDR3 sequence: CASSSPDATNEKLFF. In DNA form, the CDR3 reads TGTGCCAGCAGCTCCCCGGATGCAACTAATGAAAAACTGTTTTTT.

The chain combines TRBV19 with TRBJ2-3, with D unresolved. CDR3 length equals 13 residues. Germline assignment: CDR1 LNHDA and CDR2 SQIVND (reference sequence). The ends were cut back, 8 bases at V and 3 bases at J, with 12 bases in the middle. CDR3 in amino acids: CASGKGGTDTQYF. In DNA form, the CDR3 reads TGTGCCAGTGGAAAGGGCGGTACAGATACGCAGTATTTT.

The CDR3 coding sequence is TGCGCCAGCAGTCAAACCGGCCAGGGATCGGGTCGGGATGGCTACACCTTC. Translation: CASSQTGQGSGRDGYTF. The chain recombines TRBV5-1 with TRBJ1-2, with a possible D match to TRBD1 (5 bases). The CDR3 totals 17 residues. Germline V gene sequence: CDR1 SGHRS, CDR2 YFSETQ. Trimming shortened V by 5 bases and J by 6 bases, and 26 bases separated the two germline ends.

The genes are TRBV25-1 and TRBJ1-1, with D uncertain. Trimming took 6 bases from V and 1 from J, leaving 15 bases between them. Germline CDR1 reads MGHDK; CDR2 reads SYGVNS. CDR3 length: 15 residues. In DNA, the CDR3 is TGTGCCAGCAGACCCGCCAGAGGCGAGAACACTGAAGCTTTCTTT. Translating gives CASRPARGENTEAFF.

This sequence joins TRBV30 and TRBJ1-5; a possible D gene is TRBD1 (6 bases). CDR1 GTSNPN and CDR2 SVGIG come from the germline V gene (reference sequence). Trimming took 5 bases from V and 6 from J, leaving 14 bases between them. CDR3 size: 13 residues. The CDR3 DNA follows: TGTGCCTGGCAGAACAGGGTTGGTCAGCCCCAGCATTTT. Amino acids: CAWQNRVGQPQHF. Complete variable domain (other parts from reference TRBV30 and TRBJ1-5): SQTIHQWPATLVQPVGSPLSLECTVEGTSNPNLYWYRQAAGRGLQLLFYSVGIGQISSEVPQNLSASRPQDRQFILSSKKLLLSDSGFYLCAWQNRVGQPQHFGDGTRLSIL.

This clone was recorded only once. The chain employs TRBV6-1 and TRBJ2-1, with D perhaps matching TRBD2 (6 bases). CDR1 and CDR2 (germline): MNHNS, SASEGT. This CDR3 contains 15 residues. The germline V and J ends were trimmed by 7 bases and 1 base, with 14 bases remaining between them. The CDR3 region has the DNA TGTGCCAGCACCCCGGAGGGCCCTTCCTACAATGAGCAGTTCTTC. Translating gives CASTPEGPSYNEQFF.

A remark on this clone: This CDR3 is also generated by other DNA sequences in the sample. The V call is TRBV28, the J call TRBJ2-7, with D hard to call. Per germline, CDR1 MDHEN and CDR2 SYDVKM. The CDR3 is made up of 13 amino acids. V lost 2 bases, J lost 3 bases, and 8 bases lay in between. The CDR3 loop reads CASSLVGSYEQYF. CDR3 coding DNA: TGTGCCAGCAGTTTAGTGGGAAGCTACGAGCAGTACTTC.

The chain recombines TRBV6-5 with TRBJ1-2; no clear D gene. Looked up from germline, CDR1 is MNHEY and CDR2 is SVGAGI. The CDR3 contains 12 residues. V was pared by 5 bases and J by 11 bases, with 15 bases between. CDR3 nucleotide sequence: TGTGCCAGCAGTGAAGGAACGGCGACGTACACCTTC. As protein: CASSEGTATYTF.

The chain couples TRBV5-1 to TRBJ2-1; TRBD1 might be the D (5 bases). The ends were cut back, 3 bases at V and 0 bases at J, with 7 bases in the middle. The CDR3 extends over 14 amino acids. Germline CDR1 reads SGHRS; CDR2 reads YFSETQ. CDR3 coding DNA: TGCGCCAGCAGCTCGACAGTCTCCTACAATGAGCAGTTCTTC. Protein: CASSSTVSYNEQFF.

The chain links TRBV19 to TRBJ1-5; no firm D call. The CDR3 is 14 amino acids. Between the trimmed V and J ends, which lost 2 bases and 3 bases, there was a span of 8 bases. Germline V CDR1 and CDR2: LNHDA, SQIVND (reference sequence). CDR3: CASSISGDNQPQHF. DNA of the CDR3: TGTGCCAGTAGTATATCCGGGGACAATCAGCCCCAGCATTTT.

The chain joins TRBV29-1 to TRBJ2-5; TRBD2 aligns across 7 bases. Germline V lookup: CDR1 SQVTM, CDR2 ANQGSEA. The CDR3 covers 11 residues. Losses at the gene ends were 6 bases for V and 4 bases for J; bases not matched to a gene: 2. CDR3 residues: CSVASGETQYF. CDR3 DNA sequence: TGCAGCGTGGCTAGCGGAGAGACCCAGTACTTC.

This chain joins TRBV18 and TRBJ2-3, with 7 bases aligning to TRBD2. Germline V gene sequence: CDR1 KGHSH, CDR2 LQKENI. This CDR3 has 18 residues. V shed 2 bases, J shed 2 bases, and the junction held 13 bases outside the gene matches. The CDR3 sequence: CASSPGAGDERPTDTQYF. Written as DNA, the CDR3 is TGTGCCAGCTCACCAGGGGCGGGGGACGAAAGACCCACAGATACGCAGTATTTT.

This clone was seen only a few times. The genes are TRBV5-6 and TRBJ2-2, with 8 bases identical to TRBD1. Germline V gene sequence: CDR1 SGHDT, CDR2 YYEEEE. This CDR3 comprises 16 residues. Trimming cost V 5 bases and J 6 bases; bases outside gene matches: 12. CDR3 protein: CASSFGTGFVSGELFF. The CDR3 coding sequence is TGTGCCAGCAGTTTTGGGACAGGTTTTGTGTCCGGGGAGCTGTTTTTT.

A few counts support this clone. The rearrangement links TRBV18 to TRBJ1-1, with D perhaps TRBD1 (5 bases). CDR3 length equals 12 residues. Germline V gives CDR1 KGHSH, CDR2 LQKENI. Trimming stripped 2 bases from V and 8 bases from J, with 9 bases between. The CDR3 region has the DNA TGTGCCAGCTCACCAAAGACAGCCGAAGCTTTCTTT. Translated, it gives CASSPKTAEAFF.

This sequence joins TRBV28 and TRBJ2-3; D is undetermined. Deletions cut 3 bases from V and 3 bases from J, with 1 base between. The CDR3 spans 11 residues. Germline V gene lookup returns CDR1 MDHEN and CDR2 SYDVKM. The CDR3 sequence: CASSFTDTQYF. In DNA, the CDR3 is TGTGCCAGCAGTTTTACAGATACGCAGTATTTT. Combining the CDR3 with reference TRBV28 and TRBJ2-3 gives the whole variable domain DVKVTQSSRYLVKRTGEKVFLECVQDMDHENMFWYRQDPGLGLRLIYFSYDVKMKEKGDIPEGYSVSREKKERFSLILESASTNQTSMYLCASSFTDTQYFGPGTRLTVL.

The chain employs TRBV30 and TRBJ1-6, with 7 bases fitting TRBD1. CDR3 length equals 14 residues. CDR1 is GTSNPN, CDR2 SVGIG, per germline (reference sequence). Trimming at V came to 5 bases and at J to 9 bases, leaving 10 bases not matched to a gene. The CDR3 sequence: CAWSSTGDGSPLHF. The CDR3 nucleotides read TGTGCCTGGTCCTCTACAGGGGATGGTTCACCCCTCCACTTT.

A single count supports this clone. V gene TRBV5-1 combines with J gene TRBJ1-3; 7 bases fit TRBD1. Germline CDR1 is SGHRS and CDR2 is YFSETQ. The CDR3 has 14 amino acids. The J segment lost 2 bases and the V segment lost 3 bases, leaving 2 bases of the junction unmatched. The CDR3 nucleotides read TGCGCCAGCAGCTCGACAGGGACTGGAAACACCATATATTTT. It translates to CASSSTGTGNTIYF. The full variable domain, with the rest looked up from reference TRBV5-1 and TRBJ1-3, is KAGVTQTPRYLIKTRGQQVTLSCSPISGHRSVSWYQQTPGQGLQFLFEYFSETQRNKGNFPGRFSGRQFSNSRSEMNVSTLELGDSALYLCASSSTGTGNTIYFGEGSWLTVV.

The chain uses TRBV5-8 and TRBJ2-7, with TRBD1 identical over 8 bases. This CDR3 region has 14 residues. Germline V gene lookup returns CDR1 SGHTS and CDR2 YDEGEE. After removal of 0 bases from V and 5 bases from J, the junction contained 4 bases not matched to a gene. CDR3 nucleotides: TGTGCCAGCAGCTTGGGACAGGGGTCGAACGAGCAGTACTTC. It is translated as CASSLGQGSNEQYF.

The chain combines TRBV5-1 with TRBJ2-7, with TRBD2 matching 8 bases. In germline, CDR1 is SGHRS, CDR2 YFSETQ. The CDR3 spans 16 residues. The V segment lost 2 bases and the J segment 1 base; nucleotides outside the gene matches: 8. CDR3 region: CASSLSSGRGSYEQYF. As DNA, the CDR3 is TGCGCCAGCAGCTTATCTAGCGGGCGGGGATCCTACGAGCAGTACTTC.

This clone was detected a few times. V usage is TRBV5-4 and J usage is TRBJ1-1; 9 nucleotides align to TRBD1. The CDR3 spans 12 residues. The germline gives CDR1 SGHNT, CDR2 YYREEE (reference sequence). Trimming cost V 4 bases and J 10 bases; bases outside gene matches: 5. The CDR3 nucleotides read TGTGCCAGCAGCAGGGACAGGGATGGAGCTTTCTTT. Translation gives CASSRDRDGAFF. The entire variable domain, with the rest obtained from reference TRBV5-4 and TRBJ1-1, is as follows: ETGVTQSPTHLIKTRGQQVTLRCSSQSGHNTVSWYQQALGQGPQFIFQYYREEENGRGNFPPRFSGLQFPNYSSELNVNALELDDSALYLCASSRDRDGAFFGQGTRLTVV.

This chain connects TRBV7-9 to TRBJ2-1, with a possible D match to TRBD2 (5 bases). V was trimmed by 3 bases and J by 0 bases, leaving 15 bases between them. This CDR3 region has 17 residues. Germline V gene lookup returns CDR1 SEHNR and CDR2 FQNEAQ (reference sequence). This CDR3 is CASSLGFGETSYNEQFF. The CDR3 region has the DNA TGTGCCAGCAGCTTGGGTTTCGGGGAAACCTCCTACAATGAGCAGTTCTTC.

The CDR3 protein is CASSLETGLGNTEAFF. The CDR3 region has the DNA TGCGCCAGCAGCTTGGAGACGGGTTTGGGGAACACTGAAGCTTTCTTT. The rearrangement links TRBV5-1 to TRBJ1-1; D not resolved. Germline-derived CDR1 and CDR2 are SGHRS and YFSETQ. Trimming removed 0 bases from V and 1 base from J, with 13 bases in between. The length of the CDR3 is 16 residues.

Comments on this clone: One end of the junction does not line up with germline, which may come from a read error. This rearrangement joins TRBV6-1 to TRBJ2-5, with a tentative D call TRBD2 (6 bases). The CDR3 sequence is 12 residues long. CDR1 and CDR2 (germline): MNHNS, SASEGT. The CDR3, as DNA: TGTGCCAGCAGTGAAGGACGGACTCGCGGGAACTTC. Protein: CASSEGRTRGNF.

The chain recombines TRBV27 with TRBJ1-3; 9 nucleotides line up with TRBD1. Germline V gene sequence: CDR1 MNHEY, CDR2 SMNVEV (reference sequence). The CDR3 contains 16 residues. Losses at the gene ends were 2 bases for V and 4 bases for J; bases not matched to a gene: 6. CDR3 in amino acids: CASSLGGGQGGNTIYF. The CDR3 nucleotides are TGTGCCAGCAGTTTAGGGGGGGGACAGGGAGGAAACACCATATATTTT.

The DNA of the CDR3 is TGTGCCAGAAAGCCCTTTGGGGCTAACTATGGCTACACCTTC. This translates into CARKPFGANYGYTF. This chain links TRBV19 with TRBJ1-2; D unclear. The CDR3 contains 14 residues. Germline V lookup: CDR1 LNHDA, CDR2 SQIVND (reference sequence). V lost 9 bases and J 0 bases, leaving 14 bases between the germline ends.

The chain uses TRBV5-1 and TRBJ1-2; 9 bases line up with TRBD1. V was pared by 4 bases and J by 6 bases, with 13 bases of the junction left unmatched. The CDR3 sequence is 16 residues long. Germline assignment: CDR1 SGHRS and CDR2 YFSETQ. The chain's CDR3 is CASSPGTGFNLDGYTF. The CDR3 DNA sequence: TGCGCCAGCAGCCCCGGGACAGGGTTTAATTTGGATGGCTACACCTTC.

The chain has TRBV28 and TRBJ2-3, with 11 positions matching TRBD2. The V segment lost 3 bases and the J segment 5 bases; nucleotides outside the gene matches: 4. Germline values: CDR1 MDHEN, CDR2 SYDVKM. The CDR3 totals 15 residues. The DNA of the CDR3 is TGTGCCAGCAGTTTGGCCGGGACTAGCGGAGATACGCAGTATTTT. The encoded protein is CASSLAGTSGDTQYF.

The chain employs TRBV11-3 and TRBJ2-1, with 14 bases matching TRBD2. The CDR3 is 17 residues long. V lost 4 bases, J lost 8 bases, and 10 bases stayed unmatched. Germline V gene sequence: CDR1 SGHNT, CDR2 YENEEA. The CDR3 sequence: CASSSGTSGRFGDEQFF. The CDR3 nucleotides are TGTGCCAGCAGCTCCGGGACTAGCGGGAGATTCGGCGATGAGCAGTTCTTC.

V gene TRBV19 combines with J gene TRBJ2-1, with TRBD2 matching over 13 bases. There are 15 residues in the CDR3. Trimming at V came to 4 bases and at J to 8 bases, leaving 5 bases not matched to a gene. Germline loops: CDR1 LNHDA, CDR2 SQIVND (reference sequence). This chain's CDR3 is CASSKGLAGSHEQFF. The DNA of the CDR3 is TGTGCCAGTAGTAAGGGACTAGCGGGGTCCCATGAGCAGTTCTTC.

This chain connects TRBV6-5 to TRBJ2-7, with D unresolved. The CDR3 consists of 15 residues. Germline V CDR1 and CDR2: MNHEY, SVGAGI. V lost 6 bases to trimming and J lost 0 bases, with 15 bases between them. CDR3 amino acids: CASRHTHLGSYEQYF. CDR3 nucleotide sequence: TGTGCCAGCAGGCACACTCACTTAGGCTCCTACGAGCAGTACTTC.